The 30 T cell receptor beta chains listed next were all sequenced from one sample in a study of regulatory T cells in long-lasting Graves disease. Time point meaning: newly diagnosed GD, antithyroid drugs for less than 3 months. PBMC RNA served as the TCR library source. The TCR beta library used iRepertoire HTBI primers with Arm-PCR amplification of CDR3. TCRdb reprocessed the multiplex PCR reads with MiXCR, giving one entry per CDR3 protein. The sample lists 300,000 to 400,000 distinct CDR3 sequences; 16% were seen once. The same data also contributed to another study, on T cells in Graves' hyperthyroidism and ophthalmopathy.

The input for sequencing was peripheral blood mononuclear cells (PBMCs), taken at new diagnosis, from a patient treated with antithyroid drugs. These receptors were obtained from a man in his forties with Graves disease.

About this clonotype: Its ends do not fully match the called genes, so a read error is possible. The chain carries TRBV5-5 and TRBJ1-3; D is possibly TRBD1 (5 bases). The germline V gene has CDR1 SGHKS and CDR2 YYEKEE (reference sequence). The CDR3 spans 17 residues. This chain's CDR3 is CASSHPERTSSGNTIYF. The CDR3 coding sequence is TGCGCCAGCAGCCATCCCGAAAGGACATCCTCTGGAAACACCATATATTTT.

In its sample, this clonotype was seen a few times. This rearrangement joins TRBV10-3 to TRBJ2-5, with a tentative D call TRBD2 (5 bases). V lost 6 bases to trimming and J lost 2 bases, with 13 bases between them. The CDR3 loop spans 14 amino acids. Germline V gene sequence: CDR1 ENHRY, CDR2 SYGVKD. In DNA form, the CDR3 reads TGTGCCATCAGGGGCCGAGGGCCTCAAGAGACCCAGTACTTC. Its translation: CAIRGRGPQETQYF.

This clonotype came up many times. This rearrangement joins TRBV5-5 to TRBJ1-4, with D possibly TRBD1 on 6 matching bases. Germline CDR1 and CDR2: SGHKS and YYEKEE (reference sequence). The CDR3 consists of 14 residues. V lost 5 bases and J lost 7, with 15 bases in between. CDR3 coding DNA: TGTGCCAGCAGTTCGGGACAAACCTTTGAAAAACTGTTTTTT. Protein sequence: CASSSGQTFEKLFF. The entire variable domain, with the rest obtained from reference TRBV5-5 and TRBJ1-4, is as follows: DAGVTQSPTHLIKTRGQQVTLRCSPISGHKSVSWYQQVLGQGPQFIFQYYEKEERGRGNFPDRFSARQFPNYSSELNVNALLLGDSALYLCASSSGQTFEKLFFGSGTQLSVL.

The J gene is TRBJ2-5, the V gene TRBV28; 9 bases are shared with TRBD1. The CDR3 has 15 amino acids. Trimming at V came to 6 bases and at J to 2 bases, leaving 7 bases not matched to a gene. Germline CDR1 MDHEN, CDR2 SYDVKM. As DNA, the CDR3 is TGTGCCAGCAGGAAAACAGGGGGCGAGCAAGAGACCCAGTACTTC. Its translation: CASRKTGGEQETQYF.

This clonotype was observed many times. In DNA form, the CDR3 reads TGTGCCACCAGTGAGAGGGGGAACACTGAAGCTTTCTTT. This gives the protein CATSERGNTEAFF. This chain uses TRBV24-1 with TRBJ1-1, with a weak D call TRBD1 (5 bases). Germline V gene data show CDR1 as KGHDR and CDR2 as SFDVKD. V lost 4 bases and J lost 1, with 6 bases in between. The CDR3 contains 13 residues.

This clonotype was found many times. The chain recombines TRBV28 with TRBJ1-1, with unresolved D. The CDR3 totals 13 residues. Germline V gene sequence: CDR1 MDHEN, CDR2 SYDVKM. Trimming left V 6 bases short and J 1 base short, with 9 bases between. CDR3 nucleotide sequence: TGTGCCAGCAGCCCGCAGAGGAACACTGAAGCTTTCTTT. Protein: CASSPQRNTEAFF.

This clonotype was seen at least ten times. The J gene is TRBJ1-2, the V gene TRBV30; no firm D call. V was pared by 0 bases and J by 5 bases, with 10 bases between. This CDR3 is 13 amino acids long. Germline lookup yields CDR1 GTSNPN and CDR2 SVGIG (reference sequence). CDR3 nucleotides: TGTGCCTGGAGTGTGGGGTACACTTATGGCTACACCTTC. Protein sequence: CAWSVGYTYGYTF.

On this clonotype: The CDR3 does not end in the conserved phenylalanine or tryptophan, so this is likely a read error. The J gene is TRBJ2-5, the V gene TRBV4-1, with a weak D call TRBD2 (6 bases). The CDR3 length is 15 residues. Germline CDR1 and CDR2: MGHRA and YSYEKL. The CDR3 sequence: CTSSLVLGGAETQYY. In DNA, the CDR3 is TGCACCAGCAGCCTCGTCCTAGGCGGGGCAGAGACCCAGTACTAC.

This clonotype was seen repeatedly, ten times or more. This chain uses TRBV9 with TRBJ2-1, with 7 bases matching TRBD1. Germline-derived CDR1 and CDR2 are SGDLS and YYNGEE. After removal of 1 base from V and 8 bases from J, the junction contained 3 bases not matched to a gene. The CDR3 has 13 residues. The CDR3 region has the DNA TGTGCCAGCAGCGTAAACAGGGGTCATGAGCAGTTCTTC. Translated, it gives CASSVNRGHEQFF.

The V gene is TRBV11-3, the J gene TRBJ2-2, with a weak D call TRBD1 (5 bases). CDR1 and CDR2 from the germline V gene are SGHNT and YENEEA. V was shortened by 0 bases and J by 9 bases, with 14 bases between the two germline ends. The CDR3 is made up of 15 amino acids. CDR3 nucleotides: TGTGCCAGCAGCTTAGATCAACAGGAAGACAGGGAGCTGTTTTTT. Translated, it gives CASSLDQQEDRELFF.

This clonotype was picked up many times. The rearrangement links TRBV5-1 to TRBJ2-1; D is undetermined. The germline V and J ends were trimmed by 0 bases and 7 bases, with 14 bases remaining between them. The CDR3 runs to 15 residues. The germline gives CDR1 SGHRS, CDR2 YFSETQ. CDR3 sequence (DNA): TGCGCCAGCAGCTTGGGACGAGCATCATCTAATGAGCAGTTCTTC. Amino acid sequence: CASSLGRASSNEQFF. Looking up the rest from reference TRBV5-1 and TRBJ2-1 gives the full variable domain: KAGVTQTPRYLIKTRGQQVTLSCSPISGHRSVSWYQQTPGQGLQFLFEYFSETQRNKGNFPGRFSGRQFSNSRSEMNVSTLELGDSALYLCASSLGRASSNEQFFGPGTRLTVL.

The chain is built from TRBV11-2 and TRBJ2-4, with TRBD1 identical over 11 bases. The CDR3 has 13 residues. Trimming cost V 4 bases and J 8 bases; bases outside gene matches: 1. Germline V gene lookup returns CDR1 SGHAT and CDR2 FQNNGV. DNA of the CDR3: TGTGCCAGCAGCTGGGGACAGGGGGACATTCAGTACTTC. Its protein is CASSWGQGDIQYF.

This clonotype was counted at least ten times. This sequence joins TRBV7-2 and TRBJ2-3; TRBD2 matches at 7 bases. With 4 bases clipped from V and 3 bases from J, the junction kept 4 bases outside the gene matches. The CDR3 spans 14 residues. CDR1 and CDR2 from the germline V gene are SGHTA and FQGNSA. The CDR3 loop reads CASSWASGTDTQYF. The DNA for the CDR3 is TGTGCCAGCAGCTGGGCTAGCGGAACAGATACGCAGTATTTT.

This clonotype was counted ten times or more. V is TRBV5-1 and J is TRBJ2-7, with D possibly matching TRBD1 (6 bases). Per the germline V gene, CDR1 is SGHRS and CDR2 is YFSETQ. This CDR3 comprises 14 residues. Trimming took off 5 bases at V and 1 base at J, with 13 bases between the two ends. DNA for the CDR3: TGCGCCAGCAGGCTGAGGACAGAGTCCTACGAGCAGTACTTC. Its translation: CASRLRTESYEQYF.

As regards this clonotype: A much larger clone is a single base away; this may be a read error. The DNA of the CDR3 is TGTGCCAGCAGTTTCCGGGACAGTAAGTACGAGCAGCACTTC. Protein product: CASSFRDSKYEQHF. This sequence joins TRBV27 and TRBJ2-7; 7 nucleotides line up with TRBD1. There are 14 residues in the CDR3. The germline V gene has CDR1 MNHEY and CDR2 SMNVEV (reference sequence).

The chain carries TRBV2 and TRBJ2-2; D remains unclear. The germline V gene has CDR1 SNHLY and CDR2 FYNNEI. V was cut by 2 bases and J by 1 base, with 8 bases left in between. The CDR3 sequence is 15 residues long. The chain's CDR3 is CASSETRRNTGELFF. The CDR3 DNA reads as TGTGCCAGCAGTGAAACCCGGAGGAACACCGGGGAGCTGTTTTTT.

This clonotype was counted many times. The gene calls are TRBV5-4 and TRBJ1-1, with D tentatively TRBD2 (5 bases). The J call is doubtful: the DNA matches TRBJ2-3 better. CDR1 and CDR2 (germline): SGHNT, YYREEE (reference sequence). The CDR3 runs 14 residues. The CDR3 bases are TGTGCCAGCAGCTTGGTCGGGATTGGAGATACGCAGTATTTT. Encoded protein: CASSLVGIGDTQYF.

This clonotype was observed many times. The rearrangement links TRBV30 to TRBJ2-1; 12 nucleotides align to TRBD2. The ends lost 1 base at V and 7 bases at J; junction bases unmatched: 11. CDR3 size: 17 residues. Germline values: CDR1 GTSNPN, CDR2 SVGIG (reference sequence). CDR3 in DNA: TGTGCCTGGAGTGGGCTAGCGGGGGGGCCACGGCGGAATGAGCAGTTCTTC. Amino acid sequence: CAWSGLAGGPRRNEQFF.

This clonotype has a handful of counts. A much larger clone lies one base from this, so it may be a read error. The CDR3 sequence is CGARLSLQGDNEQFF. CDR3 sequence (DNA): TGCGGTGCTAGATTATCGCTCCAAGGCGACAATGAGCAGTTCTTC. The chain has TRBV20-1 and TRBJ2-1; D gene ambiguous. The CDR3 contains 15 residues. The germline V gene has CDR1 DFQATT and CDR2 SNEGSKA (reference sequence).

The rearrangement links TRBV20-1 to TRBJ2-5; TRBD1 is a possible D gene (7 bases). Per germline, CDR1 DFQATT and CDR2 SNEGSKA (reference sequence). This CDR3 has 16 amino acids. The ends were cut back, 2 bases at V and 4 bases at J, with 20 bases in the middle. This CDR3 is CSARSGGGVGRETQYF. The CDR3 DNA reads TGCAGTGCTAGAAGTGGAGGGGGCGTGGGGCGAGAGACCCAGTACTTC.

This clonotype was observed many times. This sequence joins TRBV30 and TRBJ2-7; TRBD2 agrees at 7 bases. Per the germline V gene, CDR1 is GTSNPN and CDR2 is SVGIG (reference sequence). With V trimmed by 3 bases and J by 4 bases, 9 bases remained unmatched. The CDR3 runs 14 residues. CDR3 region: CAWSWGGYLYEQYF. In DNA, the CDR3 is TGTGCCTGGAGCTGGGGGGGGTATCTGTACGAGCAGTACTTC. Combining the CDR3 with reference TRBV30 and TRBJ2-7 gives the whole variable domain SQTIHQWPATLVQPVGSPLSLECTVEGTSNPNLYWYRQAAGRGLQLLFYSVGIGQISSEVPQNLSASRPQDRQFILSSKKLLLSDSGFYLCAWSWGGYLYEQYFGPGTRLTVT.

This clonotype was seen many times. CDR3 loop: CASSLWPITDTQYF. For the CDR3, the DNA is TGTGCCAGCAGTTTATGGCCGATCACAGATACGCAGTATTTT. The chain recombines TRBV27 with TRBJ2-3, with unresolved D. This CDR3 contains 14 residues. CDR1 is MNHEY, CDR2 SMNVEV, per germline (reference sequence). Between the trimmed V and J ends, which lost 1 base and 2 bases, there was a span of 7 bases.

A few counts support this clonotype. The chain recombines TRBV15 with TRBJ2-1; 11 bases line up with TRBD2. The CDR3 runs 15 residues. Germline V gives CDR1 LNHNV, CDR2 YYDKDF (reference sequence). Trimming at V came to 0 bases and at J to 10 bases, leaving 5 bases not matched to a gene. CDR3 sequence reads: CATSRDRGTSGEQFF. CDR3 DNA: TGTGCCACCAGCAGAGATCGAGGGACTAGCGGAGAGCAGTTCTTC.

This chain uses TRBV4-3 with TRBJ2-3; D remains ambiguous. Germline CDR1 reads LGHNA; CDR2 reads YSLEER. Trimming stripped 0 bases from V and 0 bases from J, with 7 bases between. The CDR3 sequence is 15 residues long. CDR3 loop: CASSQELLSTDTQYF. DNA for the CDR3: TGCGCCAGCAGCCAAGAACTACTAAGCACAGATACGCAGTATTTT.

The genes are TRBV7-6 and TRBJ2-1, with 9 bases that match TRBD2. Germline trimming cut 4 bases from V and 8 bases from J; bases unmatched to any gene: 12. The CDR3 contains 16 residues. Germline V CDR1 and CDR2: SGHVS, FNYEAQ. The CDR3 loop is CASSSIFSGGDHEQFF. In nucleotides, the CDR3 is TGTGCCAGCAGCTCCATCTTTAGCGGGGGTGATCATGAGCAGTTCTTC.

This clonotype came up a few times. This chain connects TRBV2 to TRBJ1-6, with 10 bases fitting TRBD1. CDR1 SNHLY and CDR2 FYNNEI come from the germline V gene. This CDR3 is built from 15 residues. V shed 6 bases, J shed 10 bases, and the junction held 9 bases outside the gene matches. CDR3 coding DNA: TGTGCCAGCAGGGCTAGACAGGGGGCGAACTCACCCCTCCACTTT. Amino acids: CASRARQGANSPLHF.

This clonotype was detected ten times or more. The gene calls are TRBV6-1 and TRBJ1-4, with D hard to call. CDR3 length: 14 residues. Trimming left V 9 bases short and J 5 bases short, with 16 bases between. In germline, CDR1 is MNHNS, CDR2 SASEGT. In DNA form, the CDR3 reads TGTGCCAGTAACCCGTCGTTTATCAATGAAAAACTGTTTTTT. Protein sequence: CASNPSFINEKLFF.

This chain links TRBV7-2 with TRBJ1-6; D may be TRBD1 (6 bases). V shed 0 bases and J shed 7 bases, with 10 bases lying between them. CDR1 SGHTA and CDR2 FQGNSA come from the germline V gene. The CDR3 totals 15 residues. The DNA of the CDR3 is TGTGCCAGCAGCTTAGCGGACAGCTGGAATTCACCCCTCCACTTT. Translation: CASSLADSWNSPLHF.

Many counts were recorded for this clonotype. The chain links TRBV12-3 or TRBV12-4 to TRBJ1-5; 8 nucleotides align to TRBD1. The CDR3 runs to 13 residues. V lost 8 bases to trimming and J lost 3 bases; unmatched junction nucleotides: 3. The CDR3 DNA reads as TGTGCCAGCGGACAGGGCGTCAATCAGCCCCAGCATTTT. It encodes CASGQGVNQPQHF.

This clonotype was found many times. The gene calls are TRBV20-1 and TRBJ2-7, with 7 bases that match TRBD2. The CDR3 length is 14 residues. V gave up 5 bases and J gave up 6 bases; unmatched junction bases: 13. The germline V gene encodes CDR1 DFQATT and CDR2 SNEGSKA (reference sequence). CDR3 loop: CSASKRAGQGEQYF. Written as DNA, the CDR3 is TGCAGTGCTTCAAAGCGAGCGGGGCAGGGCGAGCAGTACTTC.